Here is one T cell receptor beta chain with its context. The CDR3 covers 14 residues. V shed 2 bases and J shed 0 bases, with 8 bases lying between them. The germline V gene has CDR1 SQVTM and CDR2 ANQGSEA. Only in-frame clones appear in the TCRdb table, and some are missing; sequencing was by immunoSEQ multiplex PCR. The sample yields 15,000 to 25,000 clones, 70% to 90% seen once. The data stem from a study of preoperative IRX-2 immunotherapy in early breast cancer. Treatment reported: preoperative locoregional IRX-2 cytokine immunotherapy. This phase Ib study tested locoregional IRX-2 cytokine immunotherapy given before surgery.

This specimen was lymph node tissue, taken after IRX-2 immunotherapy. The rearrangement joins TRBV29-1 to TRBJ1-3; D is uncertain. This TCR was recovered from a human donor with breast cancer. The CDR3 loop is CSVEYADSGNTIYF. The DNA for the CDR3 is TGCAGCGTTGAATACGCGGACTCTGGAAACACCATATATTTT.